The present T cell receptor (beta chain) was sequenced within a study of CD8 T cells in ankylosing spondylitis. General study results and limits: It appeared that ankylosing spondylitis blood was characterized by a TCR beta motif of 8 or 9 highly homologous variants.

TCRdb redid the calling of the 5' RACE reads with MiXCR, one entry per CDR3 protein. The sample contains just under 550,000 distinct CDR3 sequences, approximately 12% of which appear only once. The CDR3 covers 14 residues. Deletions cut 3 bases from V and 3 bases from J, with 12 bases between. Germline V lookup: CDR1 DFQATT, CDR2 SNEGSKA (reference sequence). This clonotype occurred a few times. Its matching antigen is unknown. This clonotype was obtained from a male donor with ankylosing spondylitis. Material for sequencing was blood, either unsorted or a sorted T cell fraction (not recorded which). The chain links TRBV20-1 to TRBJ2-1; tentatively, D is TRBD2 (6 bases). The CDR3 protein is CSASLGGNYNEQFF. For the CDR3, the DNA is TGCAGTGCTAGCCTAGGCGGGAACTACAATGAGCAGTTCTTC.